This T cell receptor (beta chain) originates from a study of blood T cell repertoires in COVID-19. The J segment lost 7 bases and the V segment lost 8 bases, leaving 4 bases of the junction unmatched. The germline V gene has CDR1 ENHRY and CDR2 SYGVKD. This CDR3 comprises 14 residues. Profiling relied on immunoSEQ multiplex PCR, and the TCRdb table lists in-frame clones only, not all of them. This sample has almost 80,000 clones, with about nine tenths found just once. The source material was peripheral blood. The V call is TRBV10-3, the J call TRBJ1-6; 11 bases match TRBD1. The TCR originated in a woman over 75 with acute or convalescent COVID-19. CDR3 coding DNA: TGTGCCATCGGACAGGGGGCCTGGAATTCACCCCTCCACTTT. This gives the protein CAIGQGAWNSPLHF.